The sequence of this TCR beta chain was determined in a study of CD8 T cells in ankylosing spondylitis. TCRdb reanalysed the 5' RACE reads using MiXCR and keeps one entry per CDR3 protein. The repertoire includes about 240,000 distinct CDR3 sequences, 8% to 9.5% of them detected once, and nearly 7% sits in the top ten. This CDR3 has 15 amino acids. V lost 5 bases, J lost 6 bases, and 9 bases stayed unmatched. V gene TRBV12-3 or TRBV12-4 combines with J gene TRBJ2-2; TRBD2 matches at 7 bases. The receptor's source is a male donor with ankylosing spondylitis or in good health (not recorded which). The sequenced material came from blood, either unsorted or a sorted T cell fraction (not recorded which). The DNA of the CDR3 is TGTGCCAGCAGTCCACGGACTAGTAGGGCCGGGGAGCTGTTTTTT. Its translation: CASSPRTSRAGELFF.